The following is a TCR beta chain sequence with its context. V lost 5 bases, J lost 6 bases, and 8 bases stayed unmatched. The CDR3 totals 15 residues. Germline assignment: CDR1 SEHNR and CDR2 FQNEAQ (reference sequence). Profiling relied on immunoSEQ multiplex PCR, and the TCRdb table lists in-frame clones only, not all of them. This sample has some 1 million clones, with about 75% found just once. This entry belongs to a study of shared clonotypes between healthy human individuals. The J gene is TRBJ1-2, the V gene TRBV7-9, with 11 bases fitting TRBD1. The sequenced sample was memory CD4+ T cells sorted from blood. As to subset: CD45RA-negative fraction. This TCR derives from a man aged 18 to 30 in good health. CDR3 residues: CASSERDRGDDGYTF. In DNA, the CDR3 is TGTGCCAGCAGCGAACGGGACAGGGGGGACGATGGCTACACCTTC.